What follows are 20 T cell receptor beta chains derived from one specimen sequenced in a study of T cell responses to AZD1222 COVID-19 vaccine. Sequencing used immunoSEQ multiplex PCR; TCRdb keeps in-frame clones, though not all of them. Among 45,000 to 70,000 clones listed, more than 80% were seen once. Sequenced here: peripheral blood, sampled 28 days after the second AZD1222 dose. These TCRs come from an adult who received the AZD1222 COVID-19 vaccine.

The V gene is TRBV6-5, the J gene TRBJ1-2; TRBD1 aligns across 12 bases. CDR1 is MNHEY and CDR2 is SVGAGI in the germline V gene. Trimming cost V 5 bases and J 9 bases; bases outside gene matches: 4. CDR3 length equals 13 residues. The DNA for the CDR3 is TGTGCCAGCAGTAGGGACAGGGGGCGTAGCTACACCTTC. Amino acid sequence: CASSRDRGRSYTF.

The chain uses TRBV6-5 and TRBJ2-5, with a possible D match to TRBD2 (6 bases). V lost 10 bases and J 3 bases, leaving 21 bases between the germline ends. Germline V CDR1 and CDR2: MNHEY, SVGAGI. The CDR3 consists of 15 residues. The CDR3: CATHPAGQSEETQYF. DNA for the CDR3: TGTGCCACCCATCCCGCGGGGCAGTCGGAAGAGACCCAGTACTTC.

This chain uses TRBV4-3 with TRBJ1-3; no reliable D call. The CDR3 runs 15 residues. Germline V gives CDR1 LGHNA, CDR2 YSLEER. Trimming pared 0 bases from V and 0 bases from J, leaving 6 bases between. CDR3 coding DNA: TGCGCCAGCAGCCAAGAGCTGAGCTCTGGAAACACCATATATTTT. This sequence encodes CASSQELSSGNTIYF.

The rearrangement links TRBV19 to TRBJ1-1; D call uncertain. The CDR3 covers 14 residues. Per the germline V gene, CDR1 is LNHDA and CDR2 is SQIVND (reference sequence). The V end was cut by 2 bases, the J end by 3 bases, with 10 bases between. CDR3 coding DNA: TGTGCCAGTAGTATATCGCAGCGGGACACTGAAGCTTTCTTT. It is translated as CASSISQRDTEAFF. The variable domain in full, completed from reference TRBV19 and TRBJ1-1, reads DGGITQSPKYLFRKEGQNVTLSCEQNLNHDAMYWYRQDPGQGLRLIYYSQIVNDFQKGDIAEGYSVSREKKESFPLTVTSAQKNPTAFYLCASSISQRDTEAFFGQGTRLTVV.

The chain couples TRBV29-1 to TRBJ2-3; no clear D gene. CDR3 size: 13 residues. Per germline, CDR1 SQVTM and CDR2 ANQGSEA. The ends were cut back, 3 bases at V and 6 bases at J, with 13 bases in the middle. CDR3 nucleotide sequence: TGCAGCGTTGACGTACAGAGTCAGGATACGCAGTATTTT. Amino acids: CSVDVQSQDTQYF.

The chain joins TRBV29-1 to TRBJ2-7; D uncertain. Germline CDR1 reads SQVTM; CDR2 reads ANQGSEA. The CDR3 is 12 residues long. With 6 bases removed from V and 2 bases from J, the gap between germline ends came to 11 bases. CDR3: CSVQSAAYEQYF. The CDR3 nucleotides read TGCAGCGTACAGAGCGCCGCCTACGAGCAGTACTTC.

This clone was seen a few times. The V and J genes are TRBV27 and TRBJ1-5; D possibly corresponds to TRBD1 (5 bases). The CDR3 is 17 amino acids. Per germline, CDR1 MNHEY and CDR2 SMNVEV (reference sequence). Trimming stripped 3 bases from V and 1 base from J, with 16 bases between. Here the CDR3 reads CASSFTSRELSNQPQHF. As DNA, the CDR3 is TGTGCCAGCAGTTTCACGTCCAGGGAACTAAGCAATCAGCCCCAGCATTTT.

This chain uses TRBV24-1 with TRBJ2-1; a weak D match, TRBD2 (6 bases). V lost 2 bases and J 1 base, leaving 11 bases between the germline ends. The CDR3 sequence is 16 residues long. Germline loops: CDR1 KGHDR, CDR2 SFDVKD. CDR3 DNA sequence: TGTGCCACCAGTGATTCACTAGCCCAATCCTACAATGAGCAGTTCTTC. Amino acids: CATSDSLAQSYNEQFF.

The J gene is TRBJ1-5, the V gene TRBV21-1. TRBV21-1 is labeled a pseudogene. The CDR3 contains 18 residues. CDR3 sequence reads: CASSKGSGAGASNQPQHF. As DNA, the CDR3 is TGTGCCAGCAGCAAAGGGAGCGGGGCAGGAGCTAGCAATCAGCCCCAGCATTTT.

The rearrangement uses TRBV24-1 and TRBJ2-1, with 9 bases aligning to TRBD2. CDR3 length: 16 amino acids. Trimming at V came to 4 bases and at J to 4 bases, leaving 7 bases not matched to a gene. The V gene's germline CDR1 is KGHDR and CDR2 SFDVKD. The DNA of the CDR3 is TGTGCCACCAGTGACCCCCGTAGCGGGGGATACAATGAGCAGTTCTTC. Its translation: CATSDPRSGGYNEQFF.

V usage is TRBV30 and J usage is TRBJ1-3; D gene uncertain. This CDR3 comprises 12 residues. The germline CDR1 and CDR2 sequences are GTSNPN and SVGIG (reference sequence). The V gene lost 1 base and the J gene lost 4 bases, with 5 bases spanning the gap. CDR3 DNA sequence: TGTGCCTGGAGTGGGCAAGGAAACACCATATATTTT. The encoded protein is CAWSGQGNTIYF.

The V and J genes are TRBV19 and TRBJ2-1; TRBD2 aligns across 11 bases. Trimming cost V 7 bases and J 7 bases; bases outside gene matches: 6. Germline values: CDR1 LNHDA, CDR2 SQIVND (reference sequence). CDR3 length: 14 amino acids. CDR3 sequence reads: CASKLAGERNEQFF. CDR3 DNA sequence: TGTGCCAGTAAACTAGCGGGAGAACGGAATGAGCAGTTCTTC.

This chain connects TRBV7-2 to TRBJ2-7, with 7 bases matching TRBD1. J was trimmed by 5 bases and V by 0 bases; bases with no gene match: 4. The CDR3 loop spans 14 amino acids. The germline V gene has CDR1 SGHTA and CDR2 FQGNSA. The CDR3 reads CASSLAGGGHEQYF. Written as DNA, the CDR3 is TGTGCCAGCAGCTTAGCAGGGGGCGGACACGAGCAGTACTTC.

The chain uses TRBV3-1 (or the pseudogene TRBV3-2) and TRBJ1-2; D call uncertain. V lost 10 bases, J lost 8 bases, and 23 bases lay in between. This CDR3 contains 14 residues. Looked up from germline, CDR1 is LGHDT and CDR2 is YNNKEL (reference sequence). The CDR3: CATAKQGIKEGYTF. CDR3 in DNA: TGTGCCACCGCGAAGCAAGGGATAAAGGAGGGCTACACCTTC.

The chain combines TRBV27 with TRBJ1-5; tentative D call: TRBD1 (6 bases). V was trimmed by 2 bases and J by 6 bases, leaving 11 bases between them. Germline CDR1 is MNHEY and CDR2 is SMNVEV (reference sequence). The CDR3 contains 14 residues. This CDR3 reads CASSLRGGGQPQHF. CDR3 DNA: TGTGCCAGCAGTTTACGGGGAGGGGGTCAGCCCCAGCATTTT.

This chain uses TRBV19 with TRBJ1-1; D unclear. The V and J ends lost 3 bases and 4 bases respectively, with 12 bases between them. The length of the CDR3 is 14 residues. The germline V gene has CDR1 LNHDA and CDR2 SQIVND (reference sequence). CDR3 in DNA: TGTGCCAGTAGTATCCCCGGGTACCTCACTGAAGCTTTCTTT. Translating it yields CASSIPGYLTEAFF.

This clone was counted a single time. The CDR3 sequence: CASSLSGDRVGWTEAFF. The CDR3 region has the DNA TGTGCCAGTAGTCTAAGCGGAGACAGGGTTGGTTGGACTGAAGCTTTCTTT. V usage is TRBV19 and J usage is TRBJ1-1, with TRBD1 matching 7 bases. V shed 5 bases, J shed 5 bases, and the junction held 17 bases outside the gene matches. This CDR3 comprises 17 residues. CDR1 LNHDA and CDR2 SQIVND come from the germline V gene (reference sequence).

The V and J genes are TRBV2 and TRBJ1-1; 10 nucleotides match TRBD1. V was pared by 6 bases and J by 7 bases, with 2 bases of the junction left unmatched. The CDR3 runs to 12 residues. Germline CDR1 and CDR2: SNHLY and FYNNEI. CDR3 amino acids: CASSGDRGEAFF. DNA for the CDR3: TGTGCCAGCAGCGGGGACAGGGGTGAAGCTTTCTTT.

The chain combines TRBV7-9 with TRBJ2-1, with D perhaps TRBD2 (5 bases). CDR1 is SEHNR and CDR2 is FQNEAQ in the germline V gene (reference sequence). The germline V and J ends were trimmed by 1 base and 0 bases, with 13 bases remaining between them. CDR3 length: 17 residues. The CDR3, as DNA: TGTGCCAGCAGCTTAGTGCGTAGCCGGGACTCCTACAATGAGCAGTTCTTC. As protein: CASSLVRSRDSYNEQFF.

The chain combines TRBV15 with TRBJ1-5, with D hard to call. CDR3 length: 14 residues. V was pared by 5 bases and J by 3 bases, with 11 bases between. CDR1 is LNHNV and CDR2 is YYDKDF in the germline V gene (reference sequence). CDR3 region: CATSAAGNNQPQHF. In nucleotides, the CDR3 is TGTGCCACCAGCGCGGCGGGGAACAATCAGCCCCAGCATTTT.